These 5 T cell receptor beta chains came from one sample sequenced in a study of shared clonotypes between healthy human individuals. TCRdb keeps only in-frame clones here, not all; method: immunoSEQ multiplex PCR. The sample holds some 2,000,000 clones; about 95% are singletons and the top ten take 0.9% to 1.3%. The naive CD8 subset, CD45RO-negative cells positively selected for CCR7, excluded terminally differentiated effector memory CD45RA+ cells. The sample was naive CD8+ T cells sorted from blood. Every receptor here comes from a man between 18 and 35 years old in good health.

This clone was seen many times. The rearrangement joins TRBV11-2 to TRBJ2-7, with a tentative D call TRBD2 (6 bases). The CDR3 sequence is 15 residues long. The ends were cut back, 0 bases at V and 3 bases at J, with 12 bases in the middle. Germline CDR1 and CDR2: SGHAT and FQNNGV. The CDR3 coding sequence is TGTGCCAGCAGCTTAGAACCCGGGAGTGGCTACGAGCAGTACTTC. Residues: CASSLEPGSGYEQYF.

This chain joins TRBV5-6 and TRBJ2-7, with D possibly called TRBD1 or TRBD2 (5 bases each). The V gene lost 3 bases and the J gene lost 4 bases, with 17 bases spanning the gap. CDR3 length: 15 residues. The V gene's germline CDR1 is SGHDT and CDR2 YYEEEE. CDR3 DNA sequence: TGTGCCAGCAGCTGGGGCCCCGGGGCTGAATACGAGCAGTACTTC. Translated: CASSWGPGAEYEQYF.

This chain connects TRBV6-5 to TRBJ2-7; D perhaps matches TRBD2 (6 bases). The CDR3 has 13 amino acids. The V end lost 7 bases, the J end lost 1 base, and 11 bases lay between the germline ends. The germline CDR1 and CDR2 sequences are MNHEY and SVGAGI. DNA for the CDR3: TGTGCCAGCAAACCGGGGGAATCCTACGAGCAGTACTTC. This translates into CASKPGESYEQYF.

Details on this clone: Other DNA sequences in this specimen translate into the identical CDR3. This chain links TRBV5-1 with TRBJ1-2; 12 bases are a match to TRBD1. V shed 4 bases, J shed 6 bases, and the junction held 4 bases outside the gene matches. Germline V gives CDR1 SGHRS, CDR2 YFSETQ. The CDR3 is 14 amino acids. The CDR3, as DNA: TGCGCCAGCAGCCTGGGACAGGGGGCCGATGGCTACACCTTC. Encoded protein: CASSLGQGADGYTF.

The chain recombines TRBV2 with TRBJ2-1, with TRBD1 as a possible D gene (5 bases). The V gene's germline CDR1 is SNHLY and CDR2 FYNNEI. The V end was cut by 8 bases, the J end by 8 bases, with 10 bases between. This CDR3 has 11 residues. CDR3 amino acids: CASLRGDEQFF. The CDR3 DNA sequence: TGTGCCAGCTTAAGGGGCGATGAGCAGTTCTTC.